Listed here are 27 T cell receptor beta chains from one sample, sequenced in a study of CD8+CD57+ T cells in acquired aplastic anemia. Profiling that covered TCR beta VDJ and CDR3 relied on genomic DNA as its template. TCRdb reprocessed the reads via MiXCR and lists one record per CDR3 protein. The sample has 350,000 to 450,000 distinct CDR3 sequences, 55% to 75% seen once. Material for sequencing was sorted CD4+, CD8+, or CD8+CD57+ T cells (not recorded which) from PBMCs. Receptor source: a human donor in good health, serving as a control.

This clonotype was picked up many times. The CDR3 spells CASTHPGLTANTIYF. CDR3 coding DNA: TGTGCCAGCACTCACCCGGGACTGACCGCGAACACCATATATTTT. V and J are TRBV6-1 and TRBJ1-3; maybe TRBD1 (5 bases). CDR1 and CDR2 from the germline V gene are MNHNS and SASEGT. The V end was cut by 7 bases, the J end by 7 bases, with 20 bases between. The CDR3 consists of 15 residues.

Turning to this clonotype: One end of the junction is discordant with germline, which a read error may explain. V is TRBV7-3 and J is TRBJ2-6; D call uncertain. The CDR3 length is 14 residues. Germline CDR1 is SGHTA and CDR2 is FQGTGA. CDR3 loop: CASRSGSYNEQLTF. The CDR3 DNA reads as TGTGCCAGCAGGTCCGGGTCTTACAATGAGCAGCTGACCTTC.

This clonotype was found many times. CDR3 in DNA: TGTGCCAGTAGTATGGGTGGAGTTCCCAATGAGCAGTTCTTC. This gives the protein CASSMGGVPNEQFF. This sequence joins TRBV19 and TRBJ2-1, with no clear D. Germline V gene lookup returns CDR1 LNHDA and CDR2 SQIVND (reference sequence). Trimming removed 3 bases from V and 6 bases from J, with 12 bases in between. This CDR3 contains 14 residues.

As concerns this clonotype: One end of the junction fails to match germline, which may point to a read error. The gene calls are TRBV7-3 and TRBJ1-4; D is possibly TRBD1 (6 bases). This CDR3 comprises 16 residues. In germline, CDR1 is SGHTA, CDR2 FQGTGA. The DNA for the CDR3 is TGCGCCAGCAGCCAAGACGGCGGGGGGCCTAATAAAAAACTGTTTTTT. Translating it yields CASSQDGGGPNKKLFF. The full variable domain, in which reference TRBV7-3 and TRBJ1-4 provide the parts outside the CDR3, is GAGVSQTPSNKVTEKGKYVELRCDPISGHTALYWYRQSLGQGPEFLIYFQGTGAADDSGLPNDRFFAVRPEGSVSTLKIQRTERGDSAVYLCASSQDGGGPNKKLFFGSGTQLSVL.

V gene TRBV9 combines with J gene TRBJ1-2; D is undetermined. Germline V lookup: CDR1 SGDLS, CDR2 YYNGEE. Trimming cost V 6 bases and J 7 bases, with 13 bases left between them. The CDR3 is 12 residues long. CDR3 coding DNA: TGTGCCAGCACCACCGCGAGGCTTGGCTACACCTTC. Translating gives CASTTARLGYTF.

The V call is TRBV3-2, the J call TRBJ2-7; the D call of TRBD1 is as the table states it, not checked on the DNA. TRBV3-2 is described as a pseudogene. This CDR3 region has 11 residues. Here the CDR3 reads CASSRDREQYF. CDR3 sequence (DNA): TGTGCCAGCAGCCGGGACCGGGAGCAGTACTTC.

The chain carries TRBV7-9 and TRBJ1-4; 9 positions agree with TRBD1. V lost 5 bases to trimming and J lost 17 bases; unmatched junction nucleotides: 18. Germline V gives CDR1 SEHNR, CDR2 FQNEAQ (reference sequence). The CDR3 is made up of 15 amino acids. The CDR3 loop is CASSRTGTGLHGLFF. The CDR3 region has the DNA TGTGCCAGCAGCCGAACCGGGACAGGGCTCCATGGACTCTTTTTT. Drawing the rest from reference TRBV7-9 and TRBJ1-4, the complete variable domain is DTGVSQNPRHKITKRGQNVTFRCDPISEHNRLYWYRQTLGQGPEFLTYFQNEAQLEKSRLLSDRFSAERPKGSFSTLEIQRTEQGDSAMYLCASSRTGTGLHGLFFGSGTQLSVL.

The chain uses TRBV7-8 and TRBJ1-1; D ambiguous. The germline gives CDR1 SGHVS, CDR2 FQNEAQ. Deletions cut 9 bases from V and 1 base from J, with 12 bases between. CDR3 length: 13 residues. CDR3 sequence reads: CASSSSRNTEAFF. CDR3 coding DNA: TGTGCCAGTAGTTCGTCCCGGAACACTGAAGCTTTCTTT.

A word on this clonotype: A single base separates this from a much larger clone, so it may be a read error. The chain joins TRBV20-1 to TRBJ1-3, with no clear D. In germline, CDR1 is DFQATT, CDR2 SNEGSKA (reference sequence). CDR3 length: 15 amino acids. CDR3 sequence (DNA): TGCAGTGCTAGAGATCCGCTAAAGGCTGGAGACACCATATATTTT. It yields the protein CSARDPLKAGDTIYF.

This clonotype was seen ten or more times. The chain has TRBV12-3 or TRBV12-4 and TRBJ2-5, with D unresolved. The CDR3 runs 13 residues. The V gene lost 6 bases and the J gene lost 0 bases, with 8 bases spanning the gap. The CDR3 DNA sequence: TGTGCCAGCAGCTCCCTCCACCAAGAGACCCAGTACTTC. The encoded protein is CASSSLHQETQYF.

Concerning this clonotype itself: A much larger clone lies a single base off, so this may be a read error. V gene TRBV7-2 combines with J gene TRBJ2-7; TRBD1 aligns across 9 bases. Germline CDR1 SGHTA, CDR2 FQGNSA. The V gene end was trimmed by 6 bases and the J gene end by 4 bases; junction bases not matched to a gene: 10. The CDR3 extends over 15 amino acids. The CDR3 sequence is CASRQADRGSYEQYF. For the CDR3, the DNA is TGTGCCAGCAGGCAAGCGGACAGGGGTTCGTACGAGCAGTACTTC.

This chain uses TRBV7-8 with TRBJ1-2, with no clear D. The CDR3 has 14 amino acids. CDR1 is SGHVS and CDR2 is FQNEAQ in the germline V gene. V lost 0 bases to trimming and J lost 12 bases, with 17 bases between them. The CDR3 spells CASSLAHGSSGNTF. CDR3 in DNA: TGTGCCAGCAGCTTAGCGCACGGGAGCTCTGGAAACACCTTC. Variable domain in full (rest from reference TRBV7-8 and TRBJ1-2): GAGVSQSPRYKVAKRGQDVALRCDPISGHVSLFWYQQALGQGPEFLTYFQNEAQLDKSGLPSDRFFAERPEGSVSTLKIQRTQQEDSAVYLCASSLAHGSSGNTFGSGTRLTVV.

The chain couples TRBV9 to TRBJ1-2; D is unclear. The germline V and J ends were trimmed by 4 bases and 9 bases, with 25 bases remaining between them. The CDR3 has 16 residues. Per the germline V gene, CDR1 is SGDLS and CDR2 is YYNGEE. The CDR3 reads CASSSHGELNSERYTF. In DNA, the CDR3 is TGTGCCAGCAGCTCCCACGGGGAACTGAACTCCGAGCGCTACACCTTC.

Remarks on this clonotype: One end of the junction is discordant with germline, which a read error may explain. The chain combines TRBV5-4 with TRBJ1-3; D not certain. CDR3 length: 15 residues. Germline V CDR1 and CDR2: SGHNT, YYREEE (reference sequence). CDR3 in amino acids: CASSLRQVSGNTIYF. As DNA, the CDR3 is TGCGCCAGCAGCTTGAGGCAGGTCTCTGGAAACACCATATATTTT.

This rearrangement joins TRBV4-3 to TRBJ2-1; TRBD2 matches at 11 bases. The J segment lost 9 bases and the V segment lost 3 bases, leaving 7 bases of the junction unmatched. CDR1 and CDR2 from the germline V gene are LGHNA and YSLEER. CDR3 length equals 15 residues. The chain's CDR3 is CASSHTSGGVVEQFF. The CDR3 region has the DNA TGCGCCAGCAGCCACACTAGCGGGGGAGTAGTTGAGCAGTTCTTC.

At least ten counts were recorded for this clonotype. The chain links TRBV12-3 or TRBV12-4 to TRBJ1-4; D is undetermined. The length of the CDR3 is 16 residues. V was cut by 5 bases and J by 7 bases, with 20 bases left in between. Written as DNA, the CDR3 is TGTGCCAGCAGTCCCAAAGGTACAGCCTTGAGTGAAAAACTGTTTTTT. Its protein is CASSPKGTALSEKLFF.

The rearrangement uses TRBV19 and TRBJ1-2; D remains ambiguous. Trimming cost V 3 bases and J 0 bases, with 11 bases left between them. CDR1 LNHDA and CDR2 SQIVND come from the germline V gene (reference sequence). This CDR3 has 15 amino acids. The CDR3 here is CASSIRGIANYGYTF. CDR3 nucleotide sequence: TGTGCCAGTAGTATCAGAGGCATAGCTAACTATGGCTACACCTTC.

CDR3 protein: CASSPSAGPQRGELFF. For the CDR3, the DNA is TGTGCCAGCAGCCCGAGCGCGGGACCGCAGAGGGGGGAGCTGTTTTTT. This rearrangement joins TRBV9 to TRBJ2-2; tentatively, D is TRBD2 (6 bases). CDR1 and CDR2 from the germline V gene are SGDLS and YYNGEE. The CDR3 loop spans 16 amino acids. The V end lost 4 bases, the J end lost 8 bases, and 21 bases lay between the germline ends.

A note on this clonotype: The CDR3 carries no conserved terminal phenylalanine or tryptophan, so it likely arises from a read error. The limits of the CDR3 on the DNA are not certain, so only TCRdb's listed CDR3 is given. The rearrangement uses TRBV24-1 and TRBJ1-5. The CDR3 spans 15 residues, counting both ends. Germline loops: CDR1 KGHDR, CDR2 SFDVKD. CDR3: CASSLSTAYNQPRTS.

This chain joins TRBV7-4 and TRBJ2-7; D is unclear. The CDR3 runs 14 residues. The germline V and J ends were trimmed by 5 bases and 3 bases, with 14 bases remaining between them. Germline values: CDR1 SGHVT, CDR2 SQSDAQ. The CDR3 DNA sequence: TGTGCCAGCAGCCCGGCCGGGTGGGGCTACGAGCAGTACTTC. Residues: CASSPAGWGYEQYF. The variable domain in full, completed from reference TRBV7-4 and TRBJ2-7, reads GAGVSQSPRYKVAKRGRDVALRCDSISGHVTLYWYRQTLGQGSEVLTYSQSDAQRDKSGRPSGRFSAERPERSVSTLKIQRTEQGDSAVYLCASSPAGWGYEQYFGPGTRLTVT.

Note on this clonotype: One junction end disagrees with the germline gene, perhaps due to a read error. This chain connects TRBV7-2 to TRBJ1-6; D perhaps matches TRBD1 (5 bases). The CDR3 runs to 14 residues. Germline V CDR1 and CDR2: SGHTA, FQGNSA. This CDR3 reads CASSSTGGGKPDDF. CDR3 nucleotide sequence: TGTGCCAGCAGCTCGACCGGGGGGGGGAAACCTGACGATTTT.

For this clonotype: An end of the junction does not agree with germline; a read error may underlie this. This chain joins TRBV12-5 and TRBJ1-6; D not resolved. Per the germline V gene, CDR1 is LGHNT and CDR2 is FRNRAP. The CDR3 totals 15 residues. The CDR3, as DNA: TGTGCCAGCAGTCTTAAGGCGGCCTATAATCCACCCCTCCACTTT. Residues: CASSLKAAYNPPLHF.

The chain employs TRBV12-3 or TRBV12-4 and TRBJ1-1; possible D gene TRBD1, 5 bases. The CDR3 is 13 amino acids. V gave up 7 bases and J gave up 6 bases, with 15 bases separating them. The CDR3: CASNDLGGAEAFF. CDR3 bases: TGTGCCAGCAATGACCTTGGGGGTGCTGAAGCTTTCTTT.

This chain joins TRBV7-2 and TRBJ2-4; 16 bases match TRBD2. CDR1 is SGHTA and CDR2 is FQGNSA in the germline V gene. The CDR3 spans 17 residues. V shed 4 bases, J shed 7 bases, and the junction held 7 bases outside the gene matches. The chain's CDR3 is CASSSGTSGGAENIQYF. In DNA, the CDR3 is TGTGCCAGCAGCTCCGGGACTAGCGGGGGGGCAGAGAACATTCAGTACTTC.

About this clonotype: Relative to the germline gene, one junction end is altered; a read error may explain this. The chain is built from TRBV5-1 and TRBJ1-5, with a weak D call TRBD1 (5 bases). Germline CDR1 SGHRS, CDR2 YFSETQ. This CDR3 has 13 residues. The CDR3 bases are TGCGCCGGCAGCTTGGGTCAGGGTGGGCACCAGCATTTT. Protein product: CAGSLGQGGHQHF. Full variable domain (rest looked up from reference TRBV5-1 and TRBJ1-5): KAGVTQTPRYLIKTRGQQVTLSCSPISGHRSVSWYQQTPGQGLQFLFEYFSETQRNKGNFPGRFSGRQFSNSRSEMNVSTLELGDSALYLCAGSLGQGGHQHFGDGTRLSIL.

The J gene is TRBJ2-3, the V gene TRBV7-2; D perhaps matches TRBD1 (8 bases). Germline lookup yields CDR1 SGHTA and CDR2 FQGNSA. This CDR3 region has 15 residues. Trimming cost V 1 base and J 5 bases, with 13 bases left between them. CDR3 protein: CASSLGGGTGDTQYF. CDR3 bases: TGTGCCAGCAGCTTAGGGGGGGGGACAGGAGATACGCAGTATTTT.

This chain joins TRBV2 and TRBJ2-3; D may be TRBD2 (7 bases). V was shortened by 6 bases and J by 9 bases, with 19 bases between the two germline ends. The CDR3 runs to 14 residues. Germline lookup yields CDR1 SNHLY and CDR2 FYNNEI. CDR3 DNA: TGTGCCAGCAGCGCGAGGGGGGAGGGCGACACGCAGTATTTT. Its protein is CASSARGEGDTQYF.